This T cell receptor beta chain was sequenced for a study of monozygotic twins with inflammatory bowel disease. Study-wide findings and caveats: There were differing immunosuppressive treatments, which may have added variability to patient repertoires.

The germline gives CDR1 MNHEY, CDR2 SVGAGI. This CDR3 spans 15 amino acids. With regard to this clonotype: Its target is not known.

With the 5' RACE reads reprocessed, TCRdb shows one record per CDR3 protein and no DNA. This sample's clone table lists under 200,000 distinct CDR3 sequences. The rearrangement joins TRBV6-5 to TRBJ1-2; the D call of TRBD1 rests on TCRdb alone, since no DNA is present to check it. This receptor was obtained from a human donor with ulcerative colitis or Crohn's disease, or a healthy co-twin of an affected twin (not recorded which). The sample consisted of blood. CDR3 loop: CASSYYDSGSYGYTF.